The T cell receptor beta chain under discussion was sequenced for a study of OX40 agonist ivuxolimab in advanced cancers. General study results and limits: At 0.1 to 3.0 mg/kg and by week 6, clonal expansion occurred in CD4+ and CD8+ blood T cells.

This CDR3 has 15 residues. Looked up from germline, CDR1 is LNHDA and CDR2 is SQIVND (reference sequence). Trimming removed 10 bases from V and 5 bases from J; junction bases left unmatched: 11. Assay used: immunoSEQ multiplex PCR; TCRdb lists only in-frame clones, some missing. The sample lists 60,000 to 85,000 clones; roughly 80% were seen once. In the case of this clone: The antigen is unknown.

The chain couples TRBV19 to TRBJ1-5; 10 bases align to TRBD1. The source of this sequence is an adult with an advanced solid tumor such as melanoma, head and neck, liver or kidney cancer. Sequenced material: CD4+ or CD8+ T cells sorted from blood, taken in a trial of the OX40 agonist ivuxolimab. The CDR3 nucleotides read TGTGCCACAAGTATGGCGGACAGGGGGGATCAGCCCCAGCATTTT. Protein product: CATSMADRGDQPQHF. Full variable domain (outside the CDR3, taken from reference TRBV19 and TRBJ1-5): DGGITQSPKYLFRKEGQNVTLSCEQNLNHDAMYWYRQDPGQGLRLIYYSQIVNDFQKGDIAEGYSVSREKKESFPLTVTSAQKNPTAFYLCATSMADRGDQPQHFGDGTRLSIL.